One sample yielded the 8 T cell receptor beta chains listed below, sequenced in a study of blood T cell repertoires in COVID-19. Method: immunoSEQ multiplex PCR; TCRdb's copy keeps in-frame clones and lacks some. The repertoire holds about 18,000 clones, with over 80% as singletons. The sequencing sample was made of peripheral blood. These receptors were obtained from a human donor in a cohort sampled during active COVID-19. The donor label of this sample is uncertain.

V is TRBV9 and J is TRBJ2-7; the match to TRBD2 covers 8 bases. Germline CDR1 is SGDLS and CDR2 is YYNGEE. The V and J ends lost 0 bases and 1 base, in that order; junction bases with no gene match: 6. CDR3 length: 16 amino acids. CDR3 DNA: TGTGCCAGCAGCGTAGGACCCAGCGGGAGTTCCTACGAGCAGTACTTC. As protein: CASSVGPSGSSYEQYF.

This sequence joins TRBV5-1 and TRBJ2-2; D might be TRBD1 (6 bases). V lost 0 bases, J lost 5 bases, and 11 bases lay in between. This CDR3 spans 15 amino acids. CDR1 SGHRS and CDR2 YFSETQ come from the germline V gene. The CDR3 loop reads CASSLAPRGTGELFF. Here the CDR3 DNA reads TGCGCCAGCAGCTTGGCCCCCAGGGGAACCGGGGAGCTGTTTTTT. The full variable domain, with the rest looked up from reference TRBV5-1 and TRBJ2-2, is KAGVTQTPRYLIKTRGQQVTLSCSPISGHRSVSWYQQTPGQGLQFLFEYFSETQRNKGNFPGRFSGRQFSNSRSEMNVSTLELGDSALYLCASSLAPRGTGELFFGEGSRLTVL.

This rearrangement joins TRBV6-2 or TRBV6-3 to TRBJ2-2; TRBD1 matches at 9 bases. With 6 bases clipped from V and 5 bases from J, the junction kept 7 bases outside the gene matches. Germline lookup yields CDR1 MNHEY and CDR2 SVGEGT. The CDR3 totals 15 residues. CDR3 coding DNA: TGTGCCAGCAGCGCGGGACAGGGTGAGACCGGGGAGCTGTTTTTT. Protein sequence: CASSAGQGETGELFF.

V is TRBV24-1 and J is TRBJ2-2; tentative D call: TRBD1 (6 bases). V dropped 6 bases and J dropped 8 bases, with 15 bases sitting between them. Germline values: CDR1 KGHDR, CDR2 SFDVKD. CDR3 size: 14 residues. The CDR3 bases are TGTGCCACCAGTCCGGGACAAGGGATAGGGGAGCTGTTTTTT. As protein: CATSPGQGIGELFF.

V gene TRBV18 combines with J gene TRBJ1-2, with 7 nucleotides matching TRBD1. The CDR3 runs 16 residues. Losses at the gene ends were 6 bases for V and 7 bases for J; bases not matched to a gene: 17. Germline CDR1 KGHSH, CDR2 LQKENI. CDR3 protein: CASSPTTAGGSGGYTF. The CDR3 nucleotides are TGTGCCAGCTCCCCGACCACAGCAGGGGGAAGTGGTGGCTACACCTTC.

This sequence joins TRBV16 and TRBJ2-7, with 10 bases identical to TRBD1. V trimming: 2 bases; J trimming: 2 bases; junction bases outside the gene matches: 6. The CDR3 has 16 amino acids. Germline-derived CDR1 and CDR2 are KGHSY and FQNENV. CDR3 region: CASSQPPGQGPYEQYF. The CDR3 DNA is TGTGCCAGCAGCCAACCTCCGGGACAGGGGCCCTACGAGCAGTACTTC.

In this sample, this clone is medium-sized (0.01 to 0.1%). The CDR3 sequence is CASSPGTAYEQYF. In nucleotides, the CDR3 is TGTGCCAGCAGCCCCGGGACAGCCTACGAGCAGTACTTC. The chain employs TRBV5-6 and TRBJ2-7, with 7 bases matching TRBD1. The ends lost 4 bases at V and 2 bases at J; junction bases unmatched: 3. The V gene's germline CDR1 is SGHDT and CDR2 YYEEEE. The CDR3 has 13 amino acids.

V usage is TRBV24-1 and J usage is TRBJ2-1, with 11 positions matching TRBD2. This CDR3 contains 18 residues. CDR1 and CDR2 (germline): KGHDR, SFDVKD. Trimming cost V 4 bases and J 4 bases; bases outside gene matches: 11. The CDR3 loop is CATSDAGLAGSLYNEQFF. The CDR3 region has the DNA TGTGCCACCAGTGACGCTGGACTAGCGGGTTCCCTTTACAATGAGCAGTTCTTC.